Shown below are 11 T cell receptor beta chains from a single sample sequenced in a study of naive and memory T cell subsets. An equimolar mix of two oligonucleotides served as the beta constant-region primer for TRBC1 and TRBC2. MiXCR was run by TCRdb on the UMI-ligation and nested PCR reads, yielding one entry per CDR3 protein. The data hold about 90,000 distinct CDR3 sequences, with over 7% observed a single time. Sequencing was performed on central memory CD4+ T cells from blood. These TCRs come from a human donor in good health.

The J gene is TRBJ2-5, the V gene TRBV6-6; 7 positions match TRBD2. Germline trimming cut 7 bases from V and 5 bases from J; bases unmatched to any gene: 13. The CDR3 has 15 amino acids. Germline loops: CDR1 MNHNY, CDR2 SVGAGI (reference sequence). The CDR3 region has the DNA TGTGCCAGCAACAGGTCCCCCACCGGGGGGGAGACCCAGTACTTC. Its translation: CASNRSPTGGETQYF.

The chain links TRBV28 to TRBJ1-4; D is perhaps TRBD1 (6 bases). The CDR3 is made up of 14 amino acids. Trimming took off 7 bases at V and 3 bases at J, with 12 bases between the two ends. CDR1 and CDR2 (germline): MDHEN, SYDVKM. The CDR3 sequence: CASKTGTPNEKLFF. Written as DNA, the CDR3 is TGTGCCAGCAAAACCGGGACACCTAATGAAAAACTGTTTTTT.

The sample holds many counts of this clonotype. The chain carries TRBV4-3 and TRBJ1-4; a weak D match, TRBD1 (5 bases). V gave up 6 bases and J gave up 0 bases, with 20 bases separating them. Germline V gives CDR1 LGHNA, CDR2 YSLEER. CDR3 length equals 18 residues. CDR3 protein: CASSSLQASFATNEKLFF. For the CDR3, the DNA is TGCGCCAGCAGTTCTTTACAGGCCTCCTTTGCAACTAATGAAAAACTGTTTTTT.

This clonotype was counted at least ten times. The chain recombines TRBV14 with TRBJ1-3; tentatively, D is TRBD1 (6 bases). The CDR3 has 16 residues. Germline V lookup: CDR1 SGHDN, CDR2 FVKESK. Deletions cut 5 bases from V and 9 bases from J, with 23 bases between. CDR3 sequence: CASSDDRSGRRSTIYF. The CDR3 region has the DNA TGTGCCAGCAGCGACGACAGGTCCGGAAGGCGAAGCACCATATATTTT.

This clonotype came up many times. V is TRBV7-9 and J is TRBJ1-5; D may be TRBD1 (5 bases). The germline CDR1 and CDR2 sequences are SEHNR and FQNEAQ (reference sequence). V lost 4 bases and J lost 7, with 8 bases in between. The CDR3 runs to 12 residues. The CDR3 nucleotides read TGTGCCAGCAGCTCCGGGACCCAGCCCCAGCATTTT. Its protein is CASSSGTQPQHF.

The chain has TRBV2 and TRBJ2-7, with 9 positions matching TRBD2. J lost 3 bases, V lost 2 bases, and 5 bases had no gene match. Germline lookup yields CDR1 SNHLY and CDR2 FYNNEI. The CDR3 loop spans 15 amino acids. The CDR3 bases are TGTGCCAGCAGTGAAAGTAGCGGGAGATTCTACGAGCAGTACTTC. Protein: CASSESSGRFYEQYF. Variable domain in full (rest from reference TRBV2 and TRBJ2-7): EPEVTQTPSHQVTQMGQEVILRCVPISNHLYFYWYRQILGQKVEFLVSFYNNEISEKSEIFDDQFSVERPDGSNFTLKIRSTKLEDSAMYFCASSESSGRFYEQYFGPGTRLTVT.

The sample holds a few counts of this clonotype. This rearrangement joins TRBV12-3 or TRBV12-4 to TRBJ2-5; D is perhaps TRBD2 (6 bases). Trimming cost V 2 bases and J 7 bases, with 14 bases left between them. The CDR3 extends over 14 amino acids. The CDR3 is CASSLTDGGRTQYF. In nucleotides, the CDR3 is TGTGCCAGCAGTTTAACCGACGGGGGTAGGACCCAGTACTTC.

J is TRBJ2-5 and V is TRBV10-3, with D perhaps TRBD2 (6 bases). The germline V gene encodes CDR1 ENHRY and CDR2 SYGVKD. V was cut by 2 bases and J by 5 bases, with 12 bases left in between. CDR3 length: 14 residues. In nucleotides, the CDR3 is TGTGCCATCAGTGAGAAGGCGGGAATGGAGACCCAGTACTTC. Translating it yields CAISEKAGMETQYF.

This clonotype was picked up a small number of times. The chain is built from TRBV7-3 and TRBJ2-1, with 7 bases lining up with TRBD2. Germline V gene sequence: CDR1 SGHTA, CDR2 FQGTGA. The length of the CDR3 is 18 residues. J gave up 4 bases and V 3 bases, and 15 bases lay outside the gene matches. The CDR3 DNA reads TGTGCCAGCAGCTTGTCGTCCTCGGGGGGAATCGGGTACAATGAGCAGTTCTTC. This encodes CASSLSSSGGIGYNEQFF.

Only a few counts were recorded for this clonotype. V usage is TRBV2 and J usage is TRBJ2-3; 12 bases are a match to TRBD2. Germline-derived CDR1 and CDR2 are SNHLY and FYNNEI. V shed 11 bases and J 3 bases; nucleotides not matched to a gene: 9. This CDR3 is built from 15 residues. The CDR3 bases are TGTGCCGGAGGGAGAGGACTAGCGGGGACAGATACGCAGTATTTT. Its protein is CAGGRGLAGTDTQYF. Based on the CDR3 plus reference TRBV2 and TRBJ2-3, the full variable domain is EPEVTQTPSHQVTQMGQEVILRCVPISNHLYFYWYRQILGQKVEFLVSFYNNEISEKSEIFDDQFSVERPDGSNFTLKIRSTKLEDSAMYFCAGGRGLAGTDTQYFGPGTRLTVL.

The chain couples TRBV7-8 to TRBJ1-3, with D hard to call. V lost 1 base, J lost 0 bases, and 7 bases lay in between. The germline gives CDR1 SGHVS, CDR2 FQNEAQ. The CDR3 has 15 residues. The CDR3 bases are TGTGCCAGCAGCTTAGTAAGGTCCTCTGGAAACACCATATATTTT. This sequence encodes CASSLVRSSGNTIYF.